These T cell receptor beta chains were read from a single sample in a study of low-dose radiotherapy and immunotherapy resistance in tumors. TCRdb recomputed calls from the reads with MiXCR, one row per CDR3 protein. The table lists some 57,000 distinct CDR3 sequences, about 23% of them singletons, with 6.5% to 8% in the top ten. The sequencing here drew on PBMCs, taken after low-dose radiotherapy plus immunotherapy. These receptor sequences come from a male donor with prostate cancer. The conserved cysteine and the conserved F or W are not part of the CDR3 here. A D gene is named only where the DNA matches it firmly.

D,V,CDR3
-,TRBV21-1,ACRRYNEQF
-,TRBV20-1,SARASTNQPQH
TRBD2,TRBV7-3,ASSFQQGLENEQF
-,TRBV7-8,ASSPPSGGGSTDTQY
-,TRBV6-6,ASGGSGTVTDTQY
-,TRBV4-3,ASSQEGVGHQGYTEAF
TRBD1,TRBV5-5,ASSKDRSDAYEQY
-,TRBV11-3,ASSLEHGRGAASNQPQH
-,TRBV10-3,AISEADYGYT
-,TRBV7-9,ASSLGVGTSVGTNEQF
-,TRBV3-1,ASSERGGTNQPQH
-,TRBV4-2,ASSQGRNTGELF
TRBD2,TRBV11-2,ASSSRGGTEQF
-,TRBV11-2,ASSLETPLYGYT
-,TRBV6-2/TRBV6-3,ASSYSQTMNTEAF
-,TRBV3-1,ASSRRTDAYGYT
TRBD2,TRBV20-1,SARGGGRTPTQY
-,TRBV6-2/TRBV6-3,ASSYSYMGNQPQH
-,TRBV5-1,ASSLGSPRYEQY
TRBD2,TRBV4-3,ASSQVGRWGLANNEQF
-,TRBV6-1,ASSRRDEQF
TRBD2,TRBV28,ASSIGLAGTNEQF
-,TRBV30,AWSPGLPNTEAF
-,TRBV5-1,ASSSGNRDTGELF
TRBD1,TRBV7-9,ASSSPGQASYEQY
TRBD1,TRBV6-2/TRBV6-3,ASSEGQFGELF
TRBD2,TRBV20-1,SANPSGSSYNEQF
-,TRBV12-3/TRBV12-4,ASRARLTADKNIQY
-,TRBV14,ASSQDGGTSYNEQF
-,TRBV3-1,ASSQDPQNSYNEQF
TRBD2,TRBV3-1,ASSQGTSRTETQY
TRBD2,TRBV9,ASSVGRTPGGPDTQY
-,TRBV28,ASKEPSSNEQF
-,TRBV3-1,ASSQDTQTQY
TRBD1,TRBV6-5,ASSAGTGIFPYGYT
-,TRBV30,AWTATTIHEQY
-,TRBV6-2/TRBV6-3,ASTGRSTDTQY
-,TRBV19,ASSVNGGRETQY
-,TRBV5-1,ASSLAIMGAYEQY
TRBD2,TRBV4-1,ASSQVLAGAGANVLT
-,TRBV7-2,AGSLGPAGASGNTIY
TRBD2,TRBV11-2,ASTAGAGLGDTQY
-,TRBV7-2,ASSLGLNEKLF
-,TRBV20-1,SARDLGQVGDTQY
-,TRBV6-6,ASSYSYGEGAEAF
-,TRBV20-1,SASQSSGANVLT
-,TRBV28,ASSSGSTSYGYT
TRBD2,TRBV4-3,ASSQEYAAGGRSEQF
TRBD2,TRBV18,ASSLAGGGEQF
-,TRBV10-3,AISEGREGRHGYT
-,TRBV18,ASSPGIGYTDTQY
-,TRBV23-1,ASSQYPSQETQY
-,TRBV12-3/TRBV12-4,ASSLGSYYEQY